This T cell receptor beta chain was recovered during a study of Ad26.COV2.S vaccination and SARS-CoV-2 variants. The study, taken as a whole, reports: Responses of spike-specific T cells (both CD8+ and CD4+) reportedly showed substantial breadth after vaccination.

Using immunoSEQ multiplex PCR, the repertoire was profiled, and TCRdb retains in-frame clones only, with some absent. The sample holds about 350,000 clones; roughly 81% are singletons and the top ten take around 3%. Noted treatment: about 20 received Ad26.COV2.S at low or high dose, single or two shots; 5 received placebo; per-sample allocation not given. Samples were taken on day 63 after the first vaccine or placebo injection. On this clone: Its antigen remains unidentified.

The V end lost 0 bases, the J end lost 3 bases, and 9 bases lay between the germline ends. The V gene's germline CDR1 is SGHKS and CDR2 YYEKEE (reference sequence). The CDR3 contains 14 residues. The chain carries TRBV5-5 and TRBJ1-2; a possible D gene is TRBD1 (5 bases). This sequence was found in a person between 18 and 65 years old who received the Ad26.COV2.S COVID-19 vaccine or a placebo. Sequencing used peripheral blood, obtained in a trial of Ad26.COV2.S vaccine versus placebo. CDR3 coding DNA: TGTGCCAGCAGCTTGGGGCAGGGACACTATGGCTACACCTTC. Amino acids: CASSLGQGHYGYTF.